The entry below gives a single T cell receptor (beta chain) sequence along with its context. As handled by the study authors: Amplification of reference gene primers provided the estimated nucleated cell counts. The assay was immunoSEQ multiplex PCR, and TCRdb's table has in-frame clones only and misses some. V, J and clone size derive from that table, while D and trimming were established from the DNA sequence. In the table there are about 64,000 clones, roughly four fifths of which are singletons. The sample comes from a study of blood T cell repertoires in COVID-19. The wider study: Researchers got acute and convalescent COVID-19 samples from the United States, Italy and Spain.

Germline V gene sequence: CDR1 MGHRA, CDR2 YSYEKL. The CDR3 contains 13 residues. The V end was cut by 1 base, the J end by 6 bases, with 9 bases between. The clonotype originates from a human donor in a cohort sampled during active COVID-19. Material: peripheral blood. J is TRBJ1-2 and V is TRBV4-1; tentatively, D is TRBD1 (5 bases). The CDR3 region has the DNA TGCGCCAGCAGCCAAGTGACAGCCAATGGCTACACCTTC. Translating gives CASSQVTANGYTF.